These T cell receptor beta chains were read from a single sample in a study of Ad26.COV2.S vaccination and SARS-CoV-2 variants. This table comes from immunoSEQ multiplex PCR, and its TCRdb copy is limited to in-frame clones, with some not included. Among fewer than 300,000 clones listed, 87% were seen once. Sequencing used peripheral blood, obtained in a trial of Ad26.COV2.S vaccine versus placebo. All receptors derive from a person aged 18-60 years who received the Ad26.COV2.S COVID-19 vaccine or a placebo. Each CDR3 is given without its conserved first and last residue. The D gene is left open where the match is weak.

D	V	J	CDR3
-	TRBV21-1	TRBJ2-3	ASSSLRETTDTQY
-	TRBV19	TRBJ2-2	ASSVRSGSKGGELF
TRBD1	TRBV9	TRBJ2-7	ASSDSQGGYEQY
-	TRBV28	TRBJ1-5	ASSFVPPEGQPQH
TRBD2	TRBV30	TRBJ2-1	ACGGSTSGYNEQF
TRBD1	TRBV6-6	TRBJ1-2	ASSYSSGGVNGYT
-	TRBV6-5	TRBJ2-2	ASSYSGRPGELF
-	TRBV6-4	TRBJ2-3	ASSDSGDSTDTQY
-	TRBV30	TRBJ1-4	AWGRNEKLF
-	TRBV12-3/TRBV12-4	TRBJ2-7	ASRTDISYEQY
-	TRBV5-1	TRBJ2-6	ASSPDGTGANVLT
TRBD2	TRBV9	TRBJ2-3	ASSVDPTSGTDTQY
-	TRBV7-9	TRBJ1-1	ASSLAGEAF
-	TRBV18	TRBJ2-3	ASSLGTGTDTQY
TRBD1	TRBV5-1	TRBJ1-1	ASSFPSTGRTEAF
-	TRBV6-5	TRBJ1-3	ASSYSGAWGNTIY
TRBD2	TRBV30	TRBJ2-4	AWSVRPSGPRVAKNIQY
-	TRBV29-1	TRBJ1-4	SVDGGRGEKLF
-	TRBV4-3	TRBJ2-4	ASSQDWGRRGVGKNIQY
-	TRBV21-1	TRBJ2-3	ASSRAPDTQY
TRBD1	TRBV24-1	TRBJ2-7	ATSDGQGNEQY
-	TRBV4-3	TRBJ1-1	ASSRDGSTEAF
TRBD2	TRBV10-2	TRBJ2-3	ASSEYSGRAASTDTQY
-	TRBV10-3	TRBJ2-7	AISESGFYEQY
TRBD1	TRBV5-5	TRBJ2-6	ASSYDRASGANVLT
-	TRBV7-8	TRBJ2-5	ASSFLGYTQETQY
TRBD1	TRBV18	TRBJ2-1	ASSPSTGQGYNEQF
-	TRBV5-1	TRBJ1-3	ASSLDSASGNTIY
-	TRBV19	TRBJ2-1	ASSINARTYNEQF
TRBD1	TRBV7-9	TRBJ1-2	ASSLGTGDGLRPNYGYT
TRBD1	TRBV11-2	TRBJ1-3	ASSLGTGWGNTIY
-	TRBV6-1	TRBJ2-7	ASSEGYEQY
-	TRBV6-1	TRBJ2-6	ASSEGITGANVLT
TRBD2	TRBV29-1	TRBJ2-3	SVEDRRLAGVLDTQY
TRBD1	TRBV5-1	TRBJ1-2	ASSLGRTGSNYGYT
-	TRBV2	TRBJ1-1	ASSEQEVYTEAF
-	TRBV2	TRBJ2-7	ASSVPVISSYEQY
-	TRBV6-5	TRBJ1-2	ASSLTQGSYGYT
-	TRBV19	TRBJ2-7	ASSLDTASYEQY
-	TRBV4-1	TRBJ2-5	ASSYRVSLETQY
-	TRBV7-3	TRBJ1-3	ASNACAWGSGNTIY
TRBD2	TRBV5-4	TRBJ2-5	ASSLAGLAETQY
-	TRBV6-5	TRBJ1-2	ASSYNGYGYT
TRBD1	TRBV18	TRBJ1-1	ASSPGQENTEAF
-	TRBV6-6	TRBJ1-2	ASSNSDTIYGYT
TRBD2	TRBV10-3	TRBJ2-3	ATTSGYTDTQY
-	TRBV4-2	TRBJ1-2	ASSQARGRHYGYT
TRBD1	TRBV11-2	TRBJ1-1	ASSLPAQGMNTEAF
-	TRBV29-1	TRBJ2-2	SVDRGDTGELF
-	TRBV2	TRBJ1-1	ASRQTQGTGGAF
-	TRBV18	TRBJ1-4	ASSPGLPRREKLF
-	TRBV18	TRBJ2-1	ASSPDVGGLEQF
-	TRBV18	TRBJ2-3	ASSLLQGQGSTDTQY
-	TRBV25-1	TRBJ2-3	ASRKGGASTDTQY
TRBD1	TRBV6-1	TRBJ2-7	ASSERTGLEQY
-	TRBV5-6	TRBJ1-1	ASSPPDSNTEAF
TRBD2	TRBV5-4	TRBJ2-1	ASSRGLDFSYNEQF
-	TRBV6-5	TRBJ1-3	ASKRGPSGNTIY